This record concerns one T cell receptor (beta chain) sequence. The target antigen is unknown. The sample is drawn from a study of shared clonotypes between healthy human individuals. Broader study findings: Non-shared clonotypes displayed generation probabilities falling below those of clonotypes present in all four donors.

Repertoires were generated with immunoSEQ multiplex PCR, while TCRdb's copy carries only in-frame clones and drops some. The profile shows 2 million to 2.5 million clones, 85% to 95% of them singletons. V was pared by 3 bases and J by 4 bases, with 5 bases of the junction left unmatched. The V gene's germline CDR1 is MDHEN and CDR2 SYDVKM. The CDR3 runs 16 residues. The V and J genes are TRBV28 and TRBJ2-2; 10 bases fit TRBD2. Material: naive CD4+ T cells from PBMCs. As for subset: CD45RA+ positively selected. This sequence originates from a man younger than 35 in good health. Some clones in this sample may be carry-over from other donors' samples. As DNA, the CDR3 is TGTGCCAGCAGTTTGAGCGGGAGGGCCCCCACCGGGGAGCTGTTTTTT. Amino acids: CASSLSGRAPTGELFF. Based on the CDR3 plus reference TRBV28 and TRBJ2-2, the full variable domain is DVKVTQSSRYLVKRTGEKVFLECVQDMDHENMFWYRQDPGLGLRLIYFSYDVKMKEKGDIPEGYSVSREKKERFSLILESASTNQTSMYLCASSLSGRAPTGELFFGEGSRLTVL.